What follows are 32 T cell receptor beta chains derived from one specimen sequenced in a study of regulatory T cells in long-lasting Graves disease. Through Arm-PCR of CDR3 regions and iRepertoire HTBI primers, TCR beta libraries were built. TCRdb re-analysed the multiplex PCR reads in MiXCR, keeping a single row per CDR3 protein. The sample records 300,000 to 400,000 distinct CDR3 sequences, over 15% being singletons. Time point defined: newly diagnosed GD, antithyroid drugs for less than 3 months. PBMC-extracted RNA yielded the TCR library. In addition, the sample was reused for a study of T cells in Graves' hyperthyroidism and ophthalmopathy.

Material: peripheral blood mononuclear cells (PBMCs), obtained at new diagnosis, from a patient treated with antithyroid drugs. These receptors were taken from a man between 40 and 49 years old with Graves disease.

This clonotype was counted at least ten times. This CDR3 is CSARGGLISYEQYF. DNA of the CDR3: TGCAGTGCTAGAGGCGGACTGATCTCCTACGAGCAGTACTTC. The chain couples TRBV20-1 to TRBJ2-7, with D possibly TRBD2 on 5 matching bases. Per germline, CDR1 DFQATT and CDR2 SNEGSKA (reference sequence). This CDR3 is built from 14 residues. V lost 1 base to trimming and J lost 0 bases, with 10 bases between them.

As to this clonotype: Given a much more abundant clone one base away, this may be a read error. Here the CDR3 omits its conserved ending phenylalanine or tryptophan, so a read error is the likely source. The chain has TRBV6-2 or TRBV6-3 and TRBJ2-5; D gene ambiguous. V was clipped by 4 bases and J by 5 bases, with 14 bases between them. This CDR3 contains 14 residues. Germline values: CDR1 MNHEY, CDR2 SVGEGT. CDR3 DNA: TGTGCCAGCAGTTTAGCTCACCTCCGGGAGACCCAGTACTCC. Protein: CASSLAHLRETQYS.

This clonotype was counted at least ten times. The V call is TRBV7-9, the J call TRBJ1-1, with 10 bases fitting TRBD1. This CDR3 is 15 amino acids long. Trimming took 6 bases from V and 1 from J; bases not matched to a gene: 5. CDR1 is SEHNR and CDR2 is FQNEAQ in the germline V gene (reference sequence). Here the CDR3 reads CASRSWTGGNTEAFF. The CDR3 coding sequence is TGTGCCAGCAGATCTTGGACAGGGGGGAACACTGAAGCTTTCTTT. The full variable domain, completed using reference TRBV7-9 and TRBJ1-1, is DTGVSQNPRHKITKRGQNVTFRCDPISEHNRLYWYRQTLGQGPEFLTYFQNEAQLEKSRLLSDRFSAERPKGSFSTLEIQRTEQGDSAMYLCASRSWTGGNTEAFFGQGTRLTVV.

The sample holds many counts of this clonotype. The V and J genes are TRBV12-3 or TRBV12-4 and TRBJ1-6; no clear D gene. The CDR3 has 12 residues. The V end was cut by 3 bases, the J end by 10 bases, with 7 bases between. The DNA for the CDR3 is TGTGCCAGCAGTTTTCCGCGCTCACCCCTCCACTTT. Translated: CASSFPRSPLHF.

In this sample, this clonotype turned up a few times. The chain combines TRBV29-1 with TRBJ2-1; 7 bases agree with TRBD2. CDR3 size: 14 residues. CDR1 is SQVTM, CDR2 ANQGSEA, per germline. The V segment lost 4 bases and the J segment 4 bases; nucleotides outside the gene matches: 7. DNA for the CDR3: TGCAGCGTTGGGCCGGCGGGGGATTACAATGAGCAGTTCTTC. Its protein is CSVGPAGDYNEQFF.

Worth noting for this clonotype: This sequence may be a read error, since a much larger clone differs from it by one base. The chain combines TRBV3-1 with TRBJ1-2; TRBD1 aligns across 9 bases. Germline assignment: CDR1 LGHDT and CDR2 YNNKEL (reference sequence). The CDR3 totals 13 residues. The CDR3 nucleotides are TGTGCCAGCACTTTGGACAGGGGTTTCGGCTACAACTTC. This encodes CASTLDRGFGYNF.

In this sample, this clonotype turned up many times. The chain couples TRBV7-2 to TRBJ2-5; 10 bases map to TRBD1. Germline V gene data show CDR1 as SGHTA and CDR2 as FQGNSA. Trimming took 6 bases from V and 1 from J; bases not matched to a gene: 11. The CDR3 runs to 17 residues. The CDR3 loop is CASRGRRTGGFQETQYF. The DNA for the CDR3 is TGTGCCAGCAGGGGAAGGCGGACAGGGGGTTTCCAAGAGACCCAGTACTTC.

There are many counts of this clonotype. V and J are TRBV7-6 and TRBJ2-1, with TRBD2 matching over 13 bases. The CDR3 contains 15 residues. The V gene's germline CDR1 is SGHVS and CDR2 FNYEAQ. Germline trimming cut 5 bases from V and 4 bases from J; bases unmatched to any gene: 2. CDR3 nucleotide sequence: TGTGCCAGCAGCCCGACTAGCGGGGGGTACAATGAGCAGTTCTTC. Translated: CASSPTSGGYNEQFF. The entire variable domain, with the rest obtained from reference TRBV7-6 and TRBJ2-1, is as follows: GAGVSQSPRYKVTKRGQDVALRCDPISGHVSLYWYRQALGQGPEFLTYFNYEAQQDKSGLPNDRFSAERPEGSISTLTIQRTEQRDSAMYRCASSPTSGGYNEQFFGPGTRLTVL.

Many counts were recorded for this clonotype. The chain has TRBV28 and TRBJ2-7; TRBD1 agrees at 7 bases. Unmatched junction bases numbered 4, after V lost 4 bases and J lost 1 base. The germline V gene encodes CDR1 MDHEN and CDR2 SYDVKM. The CDR3 is 14 residues long. The CDR3 loop reads CASSSVQGSYEQYF. The CDR3 DNA sequence: TGTGCCAGCAGTTCGGTACAGGGGTCCTACGAGCAGTACTTC.

This clonotype showed up just a few times. J is TRBJ1-5 and V is TRBV20-1, with 7 bases matching TRBD1. In germline, CDR1 is DFQATT, CDR2 SNEGSKA (reference sequence). Trimming took 0 bases from V and 5 from J; bases not matched to a gene: 7. The length of the CDR3 is 15 residues. The CDR3 loop reads CSARDWLTGDQPQHF. The CDR3 DNA reads TGCAGTGCTAGAGATTGGCTAACAGGGGATCAGCCCCAGCATTTT.

This rearrangement joins TRBV5-4 to TRBJ2-5; TRBD1 agrees at 10 bases. Per the germline V gene, CDR1 is SGHNT and CDR2 is YYREEE (reference sequence). V shed 0 bases and J 5 bases; nucleotides not matched to a gene: 4. The CDR3 sequence is 15 residues long. CDR3 residues: CASSLGQGAGETQYF. For the CDR3, the DNA is TGTGCCAGCAGCTTGGGACAGGGGGCTGGGGAGACCCAGTACTTC.

To note about this clonotype: A much larger clone lies one base from this, so it may be a read error. The rearrangement joins TRBV4-3 to TRBJ2-1; 11 bases are a match to TRBD2. CDR3 length: 17 residues. Germline V gives CDR1 LGHNA, CDR2 YSLEER. V shed 0 bases and J 7 bases; nucleotides not matched to a gene: 8. CDR3 bases: TGCGCCAGCAGCCAAGACGTCCTAGCGGGGGGAGGGAATGAGCAGTTCTTC. It yields the protein CASSQDVLAGGGNEQFF.

The table lists this clonotype with a few counts. This chain links TRBV4-3 with TRBJ1-4; D perhaps matches TRBD1 (6 bases). The germline V gene encodes CDR1 LGHNA and CDR2 YSLEER. The V end was cut by 1 base, the J end by 8 bases, with 14 bases between. The CDR3 loop spans 15 amino acids. This chain's CDR3 is CASSQGLQTGEKLFF. CDR3 coding DNA: TGCGCCAGCAGCCAAGGTTTGCAAACAGGGGAAAAACTGTTTTTT.

This clonotype has ten or more counts. This chain connects TRBV30 to TRBJ2-1; D not resolved. CDR3 length equals 14 residues. The ends were cut back, 3 bases at V and 7 bases at J, with 16 bases in the middle. Looked up from germline, CDR1 is GTSNPN and CDR2 is SVGIG (reference sequence). Written as DNA, the CDR3 is TGTGCCTGGAGCCAAAAACCTAGGGAAAATGAGCAGTTCTTC. Its protein product is CAWSQKPRENEQFF.

This clonotype was seen repeatedly, ten times or more. This sequence joins TRBV28 and TRBJ2-5; 7 bases fit TRBD1. CDR3 length equals 14 residues. V shed 6 bases and J 7 bases; nucleotides not matched to a gene: 11. CDR1 MDHEN and CDR2 SYDVKM come from the germline V gene. Here the CDR3 reads CASSKTDRVATQYF. The CDR3, as DNA: TGTGCCAGCAGCAAAACCGACAGGGTGGCGACCCAGTACTTC.

The chain is built from TRBV19 and TRBJ1-1, with D hard to call. CDR1 and CDR2 from the germline V gene are LNHDA and SQIVND (reference sequence). CDR3 length: 15 residues. V lost 5 bases and J 6 bases, leaving 19 bases between the germline ends. Here the CDR3 reads CASSLRELPGAEAFF. The CDR3 bases are TGTGCCAGTAGTCTCCGGGAGCTCCCGGGAGCTGAAGCTTTCTTT.

This clonotype appeared many times. The chain couples TRBV7-8 to TRBJ2-7, with 10 positions matching TRBD1. The V gene end was trimmed by 5 bases and the J gene end by 8 bases; junction bases not matched to a gene: 12. Germline V lookup: CDR1 SGHVS, CDR2 FQNEAQ. The CDR3 spans 15 residues. The CDR3: CASSPVGGTGVKQYF. CDR3 nucleotides: TGTGCCAGCAGCCCCGTTGGGGGGACAGGGGTGAAGCAGTACTTC.

There are many counts of this clonotype. The chain has TRBV3-1 and TRBJ1-1; no clear D gene. The CDR3 has 16 residues. Per germline, CDR1 LGHDT and CDR2 YNNKEL (reference sequence). Trimming cost V 1 base and J 0 bases, with 12 bases left between them. The CDR3 protein is CASSQARRMVNTEAFF. In DNA form, the CDR3 reads TGTGCCAGCAGCCAAGCCCGAAGGATGGTGAACACTGAAGCTTTCTTT.

The sample holds many counts of this clonotype. The J gene is TRBJ2-1, the V gene TRBV6-1, with D possibly TRBD1 on 5 matching bases. CDR3 length equals 15 residues. V gave up 7 bases and J gave up 8 bases, with 21 bases separating them. The germline gives CDR1 MNHNS, CDR2 SASEGT. CDR3 protein: CASTWGRTTHDEQFF. Here the CDR3 DNA reads TGTGCCAGCACCTGGGGCAGAACGACCCACGATGAGCAGTTCTTC.

In regard to this clonotype: This may arise from a read error, as a much more abundant clone is one base away. The J gene is TRBJ2-1, the V gene TRBV10-3; D possibly corresponds to TRBD2 (5 bases). CDR1 ENHRY and CDR2 SYGVKD come from the germline V gene. This CDR3 comprises 16 residues. The CDR3 sequence is CAISESRSGSYNERFF. DNA of the CDR3: TGTGCCATCAGTGAGTCGAGAAGCGGCTCCTACAATGAGCGGTTCTTC.

There are many counts of this clonotype. The chain joins TRBV27 to TRBJ1-1; D call uncertain. CDR1 and CDR2 from the germline V gene are MNHEY and SMNVEV (reference sequence). The germline V and J ends were trimmed by 6 bases and 1 base, with 12 bases remaining between them. This CDR3 contains 14 residues. Here the CDR3 reads CASREGRTNTEAFF. The CDR3 region has the DNA TGTGCCAGCAGGGAAGGACGGACGAACACTGAAGCTTTCTTT.

This clonotype was recorded at least ten times. The chain is built from TRBV18 and TRBJ2-5; D is possibly TRBD2 (5 bases). Deletions cut 6 bases from V and 5 bases from J, with 13 bases between. Germline V gene data show CDR1 as KGHSH and CDR2 as LQKENI. The CDR3 consists of 13 residues. CDR3 coding DNA: TGTGCCAGCTCGGCCCTCAGAGGGGAGACCCAGTACTTC. This codes for CASSALRGETQYF.

The chain joins TRBV6-9 to TRBJ2-7; D is undetermined. V lost 4 bases and J lost 7, with 8 bases in between. Germline CDR1 reads MNHGY; CDR2 reads SVAAGI. This CDR3 contains 11 residues. The CDR3 sequence: CASSWGLEQYF. CDR3 nucleotide sequence: TGTGCCAGCAGTTGGGGTTTGGAGCAGTACTTC.

This clonotype was seen a few times. This chain connects TRBV4-3 to TRBJ1-3, with 7 bases aligning to TRBD1. The CDR3 length is 16 residues. Losses at the gene ends were 3 bases for V and 2 bases for J; bases not matched to a gene: 7. Germline V gene sequence: CDR1 LGHNA, CDR2 YSLEER. CDR3 coding DNA: TGCGCCAGCAGCCAGGCTTGGACAGGTCCTGGAAACACCATATATTTT. This encodes CASSQAWTGPGNTIYF.

This clonotype was counted at least ten times. V and J are TRBV7-2 and TRBJ2-7; D remains unclear. Germline-derived CDR1 and CDR2 are SGHTA and FQGNSA. This CDR3 is 13 amino acids long. The germline V and J ends were trimmed by 4 bases and 3 bases, with 10 bases remaining between them. In DNA, the CDR3 is TGTGCCAGCAGCTCACAACTTATCTACGAGCAGTACTTC. Protein sequence: CASSSQLIYEQYF. Based on the CDR3 plus reference TRBV7-2 and TRBJ2-7, the full variable domain is GAGVSQSPSNKVTEKGKDVELRCDPISGHTALYWYRQSLGQGLEFLIYFQGNSAPDKSGLPSDRFSAERTGGSVSTLTIQRTQQEDSAVYLCASSSQLIYEQYFGPGTRLTVT.

The rearrangement links TRBV6-2 or TRBV6-3 to TRBJ2-1; no clear D gene. Trimming removed 4 bases from V and 2 bases from J, with 15 bases in between. Germline V gene lookup returns CDR1 MNHEY and CDR2 SVGEGT. The CDR3 runs to 16 residues. The CDR3 spells CASSWSSVGTYNEQFF. CDR3 bases: TGTGCCAGCAGTTGGTCATCTGTAGGGACCTACAATGAGCAGTTCTTC.

This clonotype was detected many times. The rearrangement uses TRBV5-1 and TRBJ1-4; D remains ambiguous. Germline V CDR1 and CDR2: SGHRS, YFSETQ. V lost 4 bases and J 5 bases, leaving 12 bases between the germline ends. The CDR3 runs 14 residues. Here the CDR3 reads CASSLMAPNEKLFF. Here the CDR3 DNA reads TGCGCCAGCAGCCTAATGGCCCCGAATGAAAAACTGTTTTTT.

This chain's CDR3 is CASSQVRGAQTDTQYF. In DNA, the CDR3 is TGTGCCAGCAGCCAAGTGCGGGGCGCCCAGACAGATACGCAGTATTTT. This chain uses TRBV3-1 with TRBJ2-3, with D maybe TRBD2 (6 bases). The germline gives CDR1 LGHDT, CDR2 YNNKEL (reference sequence). CDR3 length: 16 residues. V lost 1 base, J lost 3 bases, and 14 bases lay in between.

There are many counts of this clonotype. The chain couples TRBV18 to TRBJ2-3, with D maybe TRBD2 (5 bases). V gave up 2 bases and J gave up 4 bases, with 7 bases separating them. The CDR3 is 13 residues long. Germline assignment: CDR1 KGHSH and CDR2 LQKENI. The CDR3 is CASSPEGADTQYF. CDR3 nucleotide sequence: TGTGCCAGCTCACCAGAGGGAGCAGATACGCAGTATTTT.

This clonotype came up many times. This chain joins TRBV5-1 and TRBJ1-2; 10 nucleotides line up with TRBD1. The CDR3 runs 15 residues. The germline CDR1 and CDR2 sequences are SGHRS and YFSETQ. The V segment lost 4 bases and the J segment 6 bases; nucleotides outside the gene matches: 9. This chain's CDR3 is CASSRSTGGSDGYTF. The CDR3 DNA reads TGCGCCAGCAGCCGATCGACAGGGGGCTCGGATGGCTACACCTTC.

This clonotype was recorded many times. The chain carries TRBV20-1 and TRBJ1-1; D remains unclear. V lost 5 bases to trimming and J lost 6 bases, with 10 bases between them. Germline V gives CDR1 DFQATT, CDR2 SNEGSKA (reference sequence). This CDR3 has 11 amino acids. The CDR3 sequence is CSAEDGSEAFF. The CDR3 region has the DNA TGCAGTGCTGAGGACGGATCTGAAGCTTTCTTT.

This clonotype was seen a handful of times. The V call is TRBV7-2, the J call TRBJ1-3; D remains unclear. The CDR3 extends over 16 amino acids. Germline V lookup: CDR1 SGHTA, CDR2 FQGNSA. V lost 5 bases and J lost 0, with 14 bases in between. The CDR3 DNA reads TGTGCCAGCAGCCTGCACGGACGGTTCTCTGGAAACACCATATATTTT. Translated: CASSLHGRFSGNTIYF.